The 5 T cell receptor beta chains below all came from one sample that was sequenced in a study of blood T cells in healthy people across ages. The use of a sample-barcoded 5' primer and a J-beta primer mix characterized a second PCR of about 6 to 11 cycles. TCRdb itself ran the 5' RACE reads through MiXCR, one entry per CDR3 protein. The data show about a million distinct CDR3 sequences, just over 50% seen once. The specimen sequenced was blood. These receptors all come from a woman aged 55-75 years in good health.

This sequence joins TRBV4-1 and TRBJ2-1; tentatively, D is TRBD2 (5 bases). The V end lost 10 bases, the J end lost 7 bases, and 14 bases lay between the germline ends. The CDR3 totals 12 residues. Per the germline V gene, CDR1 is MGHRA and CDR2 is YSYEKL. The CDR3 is CATGNPRNEQFF. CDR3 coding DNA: TGCGCCACCGGGAACCCTCGGAATGAGCAGTTCTTC.

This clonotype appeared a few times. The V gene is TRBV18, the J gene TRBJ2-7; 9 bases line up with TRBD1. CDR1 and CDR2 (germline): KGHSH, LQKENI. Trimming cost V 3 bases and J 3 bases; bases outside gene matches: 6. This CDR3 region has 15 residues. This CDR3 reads CASSPPGTGNYEQYF. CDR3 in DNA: TGTGCCAGCTCACCGCCCGGGACAGGGAACTACGAGCAGTACTTC. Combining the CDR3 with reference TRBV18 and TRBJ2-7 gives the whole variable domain NAGVMQNPRHLVRRRGQEARLRCSPMKGHSHVYWYRQLPEEGLKFMVYLQKENIIDESGMPKERFSAEFPKEGPSILRIQQVVRGDSAAYFCASSPPGTGNYEQYFGPGTRLTVT.

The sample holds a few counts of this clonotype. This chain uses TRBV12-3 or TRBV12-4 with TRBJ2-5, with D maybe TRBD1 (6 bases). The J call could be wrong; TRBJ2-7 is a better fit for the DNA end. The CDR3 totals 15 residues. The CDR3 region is CASSQYRAYSYEQYF. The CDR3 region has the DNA TGTGCCAGCAGTCAGTACAGGGCGTACTCCTACGAGCAGTACTTC.

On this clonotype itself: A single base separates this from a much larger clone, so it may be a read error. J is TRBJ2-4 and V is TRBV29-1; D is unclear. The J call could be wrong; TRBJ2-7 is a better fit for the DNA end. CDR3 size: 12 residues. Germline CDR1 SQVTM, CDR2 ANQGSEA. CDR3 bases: TGCAGCGCTGGACGGACCCATTCCGAGCAGTACTTC. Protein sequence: CSAGRTHSEQYF.

The CDR3 DNA reads as TGTGCCAGCAGCCAACAACCGGGACTAGCGGGATGGCCCAAAAACATTCAGTACTTC. Its translation: CASSQQPGLAGWPKNIQYF. This sequence joins TRBV4-2 and TRBJ2-4, with TRBD2 identical over 13 bases. The V and J ends lost 2 bases and 2 bases, in that order; junction bases with no gene match: 9. This CDR3 region has 19 residues. Germline V gene data show CDR1 as LGHNA and CDR2 as YNFKEQ.